The next 10 T cell receptor beta chains were all read from a single sample in a study of vaccination and CD4 T cells after COVID-19. No cognate antigen is known for these TCRs. Treatment here: roughly 10-day PBMC culture with coronavirus spike peptide pools or control peptides (ViraFEST assay). Scientists ran DNA taken from cultured CD4+ T cells through the Oncomine TCR Beta short-read assay for sequencing. TCRdb re-called the PCR reads through MiXCR, storing one row per CDR3 protein. The profile shows approximately 16,000 distinct CDR3 sequences, roughly a fifth of them singletons. The sequencing here drew on CD4+ T cells from blood, cultured in vitro, taken before SARS-CoV-2 vaccination. The origin of the receptors is a human donor who received a COVID-19 vaccine.

This clonotype showed up just a few times. V is TRBV7-2 and J is TRBJ2-1; TRBD2 matches 10 bases. CDR1 and CDR2 from the germline V gene are SGHTA and FQGNSA. The V gene end was trimmed by 5 bases and the J gene end by 0 bases; junction bases not matched to a gene: 4. CDR3 length: 16 amino acids. CDR3 nucleotide sequence: TGTGCCAGCAGCGTCAGCGGGGGGGCCTCCTACAATGAGCAGTTCTTC. It translates to CASSVSGGASYNEQFF.

This clonotype came up a few times. The V and J genes are TRBV7-2 and TRBJ2-7, with 10 nucleotides matching TRBD2. V dropped 4 bases and J dropped 7; count of bases not matched to a gene: 7. The CDR3 runs to 14 residues. Germline V gene lookup returns CDR1 SGHTA and CDR2 FQGNSA. This CDR3 reads CASSSSGGGWEQYF. As DNA, the CDR3 is TGTGCCAGCAGCTCTAGCGGGGGAGGGTGGGAGCAGTACTTC.

This clonotype was counted a few times. This chain uses TRBV18 with TRBJ1-5; no reliable D call. The CDR3 is made up of 13 amino acids. The V gene lost 5 bases and the J gene lost 0 bases, with 5 bases spanning the gap. Germline CDR1 reads KGHSH; CDR2 reads LQKENI. CDR3 residues: CASSGASNQPQHF. CDR3 bases: TGTGCCAGCTCAGGCGCTAGCAATCAGCCCCAGCATTTT. The variable domain in full, completed from reference TRBV18 and TRBJ1-5, reads NAGVMQNPRHLVRRRGQEARLRCSPMKGHSHVYWYRQLPEEGLKFMVYLQKENIIDESGMPKERFSAEFPKEGPSILRIQQVVRGDSAAYFCASSGASNQPQHFGDGTRLSIL.

The rearrangement uses TRBV12-3 or TRBV12-4 and TRBJ1-1, with D possibly matching TRBD1 (6 bases). There are 15 residues in the CDR3. The V and J ends lost 6 bases and 0 bases respectively, with 14 bases between them. The CDR3 region is CASRPQGTLNTEAFF. The CDR3 region has the DNA TGTGCCAGCAGGCCACAGGGTACCTTGAACACTGAAGCTTTCTTT.

The chain has TRBV24-1 and TRBJ2-1, with a weak D call TRBD1 (5 bases). The CDR3 sequence is 16 residues long. Trimming shortened V by 3 bases and J by 0 bases, and 11 bases separated the two germline ends. The germline V gene has CDR1 KGHDR and CDR2 SFDVKD. The CDR3 nucleotides read TGTGCCACCAGTGATAGGGGCTCAAGCTCCTACAATGAGCAGTTCTTC. This translates into CATSDRGSSSYNEQFF.

This clonotype was counted only a few times. This rearrangement joins TRBV20-1 to TRBJ1-1; D is uncertain. V lost 3 bases and J 1 base, leaving 6 bases between the germline ends. From germline, CDR1 is DFQATT and CDR2 SNEGSKA (reference sequence). The CDR3 contains 12 residues. CDR3 loop: CSARTENTEAFF. As DNA, the CDR3 is TGCAGTGCTAGGACGGAGAACACTGAAGCTTTCTTT.

V usage is TRBV10-3 and J usage is TRBJ2-3; 10 bases map to TRBD1. CDR1 is ENHRY, CDR2 SYGVKD, per germline. The CDR3 has 16 amino acids. The V and J ends lost 4 bases and 1 base, in that order; junction bases with no gene match: 5. In DNA, the CDR3 is TGTGCCATCAGTGCCGACAGGGGGCAGGGCACAGATACGCAGTATTTT. Translating gives CAISADRGQGTDTQYF.

The V gene is TRBV24-1, the J gene TRBJ2-6, with TRBD1 matching 9 bases. Per germline, CDR1 KGHDR and CDR2 SFDVKD. Trimming at V came to 6 bases and at J to 2 bases, leaving 10 bases not matched to a gene. CDR3 length: 18 residues. CDR3 region: CATSQSGTGLAGANVLTF. The CDR3 DNA reads as TGTGCCACCAGTCAATCCGGGACAGGGTTAGCTGGGGCCAACGTCCTGACTTTC.

This clonotype showed up just a few times. V usage is TRBV12-3 or TRBV12-4 and J usage is TRBJ2-5; D is possibly TRBD1 or TRBD2 (5 bases each). V shed 3 bases and J shed 5 bases, with 10 bases lying between them. CDR3 size: 13 residues. In nucleotides, the CDR3 is TGTGCCAGCAGTTTTGGGGGAATTGAGACCCAGTACTTC. This sequence encodes CASSFGGIETQYF.

This chain links TRBV2 with TRBJ1-2; no clear D gene. The CDR3 totals 12 residues. V lost 4 bases and J lost 4, with 7 bases in between. CDR1 SNHLY and CDR2 FYNNEI come from the germline V gene. Here the CDR3 reads CASSGATYGYTF. CDR3 bases: TGTGCCAGCAGTGGAGCGACCTATGGCTACACCTTC.